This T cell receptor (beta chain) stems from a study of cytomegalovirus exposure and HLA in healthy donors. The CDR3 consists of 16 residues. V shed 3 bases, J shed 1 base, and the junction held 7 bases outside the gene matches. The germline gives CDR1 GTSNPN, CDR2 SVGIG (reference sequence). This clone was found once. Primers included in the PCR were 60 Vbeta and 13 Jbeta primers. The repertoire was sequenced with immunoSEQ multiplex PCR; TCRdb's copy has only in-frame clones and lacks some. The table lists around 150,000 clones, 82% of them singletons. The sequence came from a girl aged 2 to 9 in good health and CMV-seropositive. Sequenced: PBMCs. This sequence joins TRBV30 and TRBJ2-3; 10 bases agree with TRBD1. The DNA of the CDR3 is TGTGCCTGGAGCCGTAGGACAGGGGGTGGCACAGATACGCAGTATTTT. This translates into CAWSRRTGGGTDTQYF.